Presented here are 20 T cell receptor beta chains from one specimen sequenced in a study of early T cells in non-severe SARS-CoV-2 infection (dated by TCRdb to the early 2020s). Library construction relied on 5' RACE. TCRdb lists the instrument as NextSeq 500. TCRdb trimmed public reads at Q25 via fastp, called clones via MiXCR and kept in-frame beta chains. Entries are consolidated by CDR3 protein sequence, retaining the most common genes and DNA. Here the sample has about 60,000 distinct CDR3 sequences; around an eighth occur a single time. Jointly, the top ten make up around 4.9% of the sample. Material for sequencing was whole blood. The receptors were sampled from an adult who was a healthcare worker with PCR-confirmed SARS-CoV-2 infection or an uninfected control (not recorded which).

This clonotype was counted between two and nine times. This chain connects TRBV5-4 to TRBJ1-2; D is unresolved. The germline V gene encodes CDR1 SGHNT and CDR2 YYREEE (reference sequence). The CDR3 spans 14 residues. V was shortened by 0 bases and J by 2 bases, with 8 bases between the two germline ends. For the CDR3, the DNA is TGTGCCAGCAGCTTGGAAGGAGCCAACTATGGCTACACCTTC. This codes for CASSLEGANYGYTF.

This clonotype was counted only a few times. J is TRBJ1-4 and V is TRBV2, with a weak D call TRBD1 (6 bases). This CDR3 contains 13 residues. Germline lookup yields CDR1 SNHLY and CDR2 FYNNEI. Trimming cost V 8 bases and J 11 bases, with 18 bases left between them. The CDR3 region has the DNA TGTGCCAGCGGGGAGACCCCAGGGGTGAAACTGTTTTTT. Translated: CASGETPGVKLFF.

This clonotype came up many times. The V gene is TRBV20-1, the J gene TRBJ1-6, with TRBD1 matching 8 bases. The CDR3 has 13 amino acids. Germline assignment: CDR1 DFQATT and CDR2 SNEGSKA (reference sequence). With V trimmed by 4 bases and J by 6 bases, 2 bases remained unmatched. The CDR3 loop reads CSATGQGNSPLHF. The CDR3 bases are TGCAGTGCTACCGGACAGGGTAATTCACCCCTCCACTTT.

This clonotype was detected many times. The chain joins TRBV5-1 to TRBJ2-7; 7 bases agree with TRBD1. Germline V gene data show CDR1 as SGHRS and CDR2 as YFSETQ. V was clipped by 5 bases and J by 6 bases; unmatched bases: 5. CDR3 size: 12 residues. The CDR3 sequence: CASSPNRGEQYF. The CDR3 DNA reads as TGCGCCAGCAGTCCAAACAGGGGCGAGCAGTACTTC.

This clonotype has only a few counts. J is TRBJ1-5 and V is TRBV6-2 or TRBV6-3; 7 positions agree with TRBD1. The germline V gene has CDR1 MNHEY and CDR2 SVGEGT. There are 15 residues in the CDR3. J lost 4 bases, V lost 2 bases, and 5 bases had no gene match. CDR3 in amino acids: CASSYGGTVNQPQHF. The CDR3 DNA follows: TGTGCCAGCAGTTACGGAGGGACAGTGAATCAGCCCCAGCATTTT.

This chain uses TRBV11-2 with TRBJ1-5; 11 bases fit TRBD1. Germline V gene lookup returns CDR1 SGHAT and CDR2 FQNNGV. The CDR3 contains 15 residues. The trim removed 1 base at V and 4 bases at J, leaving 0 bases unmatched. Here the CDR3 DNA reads TGTGCCAGCAGCTTAGGGGACAGGGGGAATCAGCCCCAGCATTTT. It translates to CASSLGDRGNQPQHF.

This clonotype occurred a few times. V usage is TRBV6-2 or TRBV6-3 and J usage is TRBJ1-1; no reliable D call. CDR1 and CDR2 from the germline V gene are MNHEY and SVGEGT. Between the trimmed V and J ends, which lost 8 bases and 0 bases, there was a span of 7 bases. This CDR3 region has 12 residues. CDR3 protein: CASRDLNTEAFF. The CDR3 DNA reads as TGTGCCAGCCGAGACCTGAACACTGAAGCTTTCTTT.

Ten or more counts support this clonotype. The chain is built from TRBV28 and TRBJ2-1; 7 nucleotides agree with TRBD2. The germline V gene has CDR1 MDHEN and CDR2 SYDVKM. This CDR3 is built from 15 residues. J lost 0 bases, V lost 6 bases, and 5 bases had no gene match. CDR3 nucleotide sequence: TGTGCCAGCAGAAAGACTAGCCTCTCCTACAATGAGCAGTTCTTC. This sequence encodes CASRKTSLSYNEQFF.

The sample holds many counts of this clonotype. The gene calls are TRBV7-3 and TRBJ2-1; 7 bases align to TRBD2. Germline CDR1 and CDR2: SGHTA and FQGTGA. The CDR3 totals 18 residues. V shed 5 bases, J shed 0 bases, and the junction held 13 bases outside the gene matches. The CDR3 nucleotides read TGTGCCAGCAGCCCCTTTTGGGGGAGGGCTAGCTCCTACAATGAGCAGTTCTTC. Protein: CASSPFWGRASSYNEQFF.

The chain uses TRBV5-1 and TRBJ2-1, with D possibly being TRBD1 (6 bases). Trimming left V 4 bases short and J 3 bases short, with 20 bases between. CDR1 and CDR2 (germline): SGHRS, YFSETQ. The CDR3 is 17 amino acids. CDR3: CASSPQPQGTDYNEQFF. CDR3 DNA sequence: TGCGCCAGCAGCCCCCAACCCCAGGGGACGGACTACAATGAGCAGTTCTTC.

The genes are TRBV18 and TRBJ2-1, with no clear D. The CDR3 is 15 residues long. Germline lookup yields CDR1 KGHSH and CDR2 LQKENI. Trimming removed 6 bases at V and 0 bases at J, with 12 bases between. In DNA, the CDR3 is TGTGCCAGCTCGCAAATGGCCAGCTCCTACAATGAGCAGTTCTTC. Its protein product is CASSQMASSYNEQFF.

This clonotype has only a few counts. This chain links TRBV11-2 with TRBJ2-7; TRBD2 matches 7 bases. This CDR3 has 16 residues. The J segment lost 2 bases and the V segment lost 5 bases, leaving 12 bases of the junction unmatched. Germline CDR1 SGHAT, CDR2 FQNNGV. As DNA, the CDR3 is TGTGCCAGCAGCCCAACATGGCGGGAGCCAACCTACGAGCAGTACTTC. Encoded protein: CASSPTWREPTYEQYF.

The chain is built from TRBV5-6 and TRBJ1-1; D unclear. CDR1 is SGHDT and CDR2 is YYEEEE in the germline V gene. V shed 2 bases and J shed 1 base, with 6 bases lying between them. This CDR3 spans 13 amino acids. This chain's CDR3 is CASSLRPNTEAFF. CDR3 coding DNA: TGTGCCAGCAGCTTACGGCCGAACACTGAAGCTTTCTTT.

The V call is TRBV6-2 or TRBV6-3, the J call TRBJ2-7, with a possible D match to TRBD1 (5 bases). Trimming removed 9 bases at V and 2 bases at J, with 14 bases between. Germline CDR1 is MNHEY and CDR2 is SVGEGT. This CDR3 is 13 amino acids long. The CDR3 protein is CASSATETYEQYF. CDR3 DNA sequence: TGTGCCAGTTCCGCGACAGAGACCTACGAGCAGTACTTC.

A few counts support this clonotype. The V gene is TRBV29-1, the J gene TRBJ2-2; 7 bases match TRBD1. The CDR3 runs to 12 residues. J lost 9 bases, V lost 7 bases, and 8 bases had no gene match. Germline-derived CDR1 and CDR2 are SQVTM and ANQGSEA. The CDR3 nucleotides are TGCAGCGCAGGCCAGGGGGACCGGGAGCTGTTTTTT. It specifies CSAGQGDRELFF.

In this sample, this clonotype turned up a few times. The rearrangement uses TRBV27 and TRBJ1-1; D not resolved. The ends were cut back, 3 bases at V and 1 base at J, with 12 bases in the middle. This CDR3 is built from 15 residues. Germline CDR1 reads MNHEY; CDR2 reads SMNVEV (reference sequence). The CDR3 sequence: CASSFAGLRNTEAFF. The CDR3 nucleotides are TGTGCCAGCAGTTTTGCTGGACTGAGGAACACTGAAGCTTTCTTT.

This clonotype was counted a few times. The CDR3 reads CASTSSNQPQHF. CDR3 in DNA: TGTGCCAGCACGTCTAGCAATCAGCCCCAGCATTTT. J is TRBJ1-5 and V is TRBV12-3 or TRBV12-4; D is ambiguous. The CDR3 runs 12 residues. The V gene lost 7 bases and the J gene lost 0 bases, with 4 bases spanning the gap.

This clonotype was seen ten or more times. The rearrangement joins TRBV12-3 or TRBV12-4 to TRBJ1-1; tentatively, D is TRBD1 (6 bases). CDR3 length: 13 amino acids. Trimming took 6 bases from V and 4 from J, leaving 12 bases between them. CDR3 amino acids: CASRPTGSTEAFF. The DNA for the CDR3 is TGTGCCAGCAGACCCACAGGGAGCACTGAAGCTTTCTTT.

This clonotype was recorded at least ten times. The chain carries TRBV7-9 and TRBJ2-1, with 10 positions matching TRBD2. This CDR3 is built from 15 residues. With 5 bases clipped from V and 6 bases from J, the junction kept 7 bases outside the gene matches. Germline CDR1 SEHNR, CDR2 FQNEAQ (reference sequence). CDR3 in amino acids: CASSITSGTFNEQFF. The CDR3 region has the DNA TGTGCCAGCAGCATCACTAGCGGGACGTTCAATGAGCAGTTCTTC.

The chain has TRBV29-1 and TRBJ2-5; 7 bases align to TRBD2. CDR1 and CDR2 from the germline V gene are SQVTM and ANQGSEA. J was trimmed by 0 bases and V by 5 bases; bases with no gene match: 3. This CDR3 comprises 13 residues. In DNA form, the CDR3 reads TGCAGCGTTCCCAGCGGGGACCAAGAGACCCAGTACTTC. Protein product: CSVPSGDQETQYF.